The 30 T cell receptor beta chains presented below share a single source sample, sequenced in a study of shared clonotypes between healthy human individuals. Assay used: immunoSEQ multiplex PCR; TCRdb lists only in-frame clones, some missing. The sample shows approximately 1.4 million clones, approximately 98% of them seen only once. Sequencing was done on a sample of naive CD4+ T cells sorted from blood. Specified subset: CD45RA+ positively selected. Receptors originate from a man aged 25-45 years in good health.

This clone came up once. CDR3 sequence reads: CASSPRPGLFNEQFF. The CDR3 bases are TGTGCCAGCAGTCCCCGACCGGGACTATTCAATGAGCAGTTCTTC. This chain links TRBV27 with TRBJ2-1; 7 bases match TRBD2. J gave up 6 bases and V 5 bases, and 10 bases lay outside the gene matches. Germline values: CDR1 MNHEY, CDR2 SMNVEV (reference sequence). There are 15 residues in the CDR3.

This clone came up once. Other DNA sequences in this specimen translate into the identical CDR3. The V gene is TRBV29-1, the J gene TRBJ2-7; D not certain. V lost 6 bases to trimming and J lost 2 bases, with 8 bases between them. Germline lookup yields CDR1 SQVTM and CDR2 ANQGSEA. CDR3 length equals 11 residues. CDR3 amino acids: CSVPGAYEQYF. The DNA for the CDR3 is TGCAGCGTCCCGGGTGCCTACGAGCAGTACTTC.

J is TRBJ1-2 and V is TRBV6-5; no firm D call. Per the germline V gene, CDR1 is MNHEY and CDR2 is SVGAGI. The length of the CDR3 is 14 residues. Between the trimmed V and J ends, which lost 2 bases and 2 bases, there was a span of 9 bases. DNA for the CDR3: TGTGCCAGCAGTTACCGGCCAGAGAACTATGGCTACACCTTC. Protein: CASSYRPENYGYTF.

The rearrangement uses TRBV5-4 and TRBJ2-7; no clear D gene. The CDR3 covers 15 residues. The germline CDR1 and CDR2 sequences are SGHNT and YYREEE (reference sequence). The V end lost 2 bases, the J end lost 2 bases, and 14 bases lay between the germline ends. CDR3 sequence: CASSLIPLLAYEQYF. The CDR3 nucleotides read TGTGCCAGCAGCTTAATCCCTCTCCTTGCCTACGAGCAGTACTTC.

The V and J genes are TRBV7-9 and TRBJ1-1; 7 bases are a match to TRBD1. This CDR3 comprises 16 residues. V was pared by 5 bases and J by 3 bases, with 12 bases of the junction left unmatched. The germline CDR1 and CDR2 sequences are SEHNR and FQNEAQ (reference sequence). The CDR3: CASSILPTGTDTEAFF. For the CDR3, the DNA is TGTGCCAGCAGCATCCTTCCGACAGGGACGGACACTGAAGCTTTCTTT.

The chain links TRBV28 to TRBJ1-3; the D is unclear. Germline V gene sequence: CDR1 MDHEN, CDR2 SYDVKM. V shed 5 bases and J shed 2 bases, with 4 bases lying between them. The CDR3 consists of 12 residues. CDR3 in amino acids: CASSHTGNTIYF. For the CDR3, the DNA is TGTGCCAGCAGTCACACTGGAAACACCATATATTTT.

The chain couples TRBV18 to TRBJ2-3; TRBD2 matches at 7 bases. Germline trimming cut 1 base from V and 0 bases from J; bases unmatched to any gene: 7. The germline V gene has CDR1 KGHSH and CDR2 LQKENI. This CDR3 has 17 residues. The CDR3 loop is CASSPRPSGTSTDTQYF. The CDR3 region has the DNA TGTGCCAGCTCACCACGTCCTAGCGGCACTAGCACAGATACGCAGTATTTT.

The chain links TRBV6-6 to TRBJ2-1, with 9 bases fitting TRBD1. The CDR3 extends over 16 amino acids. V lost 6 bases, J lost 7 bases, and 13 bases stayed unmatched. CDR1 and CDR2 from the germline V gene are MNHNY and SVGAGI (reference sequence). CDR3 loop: CASRQHGQGRVNEQFF. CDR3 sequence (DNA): TGTGCCAGCAGACAACACGGACAGGGGCGGGTAAATGAGCAGTTCTTC.

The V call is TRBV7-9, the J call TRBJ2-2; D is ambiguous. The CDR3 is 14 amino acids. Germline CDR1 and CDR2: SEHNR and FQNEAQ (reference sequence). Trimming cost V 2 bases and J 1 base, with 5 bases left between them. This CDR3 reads CASSLYENTGELFF. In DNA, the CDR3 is TGTGCCAGCAGCTTATACGAGAACACCGGGGAGCTGTTTTTT.

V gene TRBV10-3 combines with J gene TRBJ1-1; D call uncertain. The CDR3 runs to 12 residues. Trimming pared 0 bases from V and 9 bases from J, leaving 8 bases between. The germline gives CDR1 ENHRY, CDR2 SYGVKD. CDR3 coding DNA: TGTGCCATCAGTGAGTCGATATTACAAGCTTTCTTT. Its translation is CAISESILQAFF.

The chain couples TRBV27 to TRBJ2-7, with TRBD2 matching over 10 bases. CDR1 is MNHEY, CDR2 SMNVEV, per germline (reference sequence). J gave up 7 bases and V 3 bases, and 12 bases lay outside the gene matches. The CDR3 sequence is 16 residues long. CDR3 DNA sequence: TGTGCCAGCAGTTTTATTTCGAGCGGGAGGGCCGGTGAGCAGTACTTC. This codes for CASSFISSGRAGEQYF.

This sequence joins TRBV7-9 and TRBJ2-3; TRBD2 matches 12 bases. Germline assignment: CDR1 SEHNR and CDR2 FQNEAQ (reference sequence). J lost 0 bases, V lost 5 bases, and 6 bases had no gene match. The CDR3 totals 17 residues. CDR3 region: CASSVGTSGRSTDTQYF. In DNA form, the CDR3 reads TGTGCCAGCAGCGTGGGGACTAGCGGGCGTAGCACAGATACGCAGTATTTT.

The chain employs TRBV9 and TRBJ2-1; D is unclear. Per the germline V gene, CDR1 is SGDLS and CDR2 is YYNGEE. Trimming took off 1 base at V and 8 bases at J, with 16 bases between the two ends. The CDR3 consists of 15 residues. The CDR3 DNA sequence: TGTGCCAGCAGCGTATACCCCGAGGCGTCGGATGAGCAGTTCTTC. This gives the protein CASSVYPEASDEQFF. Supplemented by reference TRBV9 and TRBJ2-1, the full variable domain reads DSGVTQTPKHLITATGQRVTLRCSPRSGDLSVYWYQQSLDQGLQFLIQYYNGEERAKGNILERFSAQQFPDLHSELNLSSLELGDSALYFCASSVYPEASDEQFFGPGTRLTVL.

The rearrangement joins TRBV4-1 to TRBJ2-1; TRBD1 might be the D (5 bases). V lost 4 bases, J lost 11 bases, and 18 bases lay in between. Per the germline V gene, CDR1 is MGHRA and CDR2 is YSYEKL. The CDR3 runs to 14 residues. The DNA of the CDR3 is TGCGCCAGCAGCCCCACCATGGGGCCCGAGAAGCAGTTCTTC. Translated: CASSPTMGPEKQFF.

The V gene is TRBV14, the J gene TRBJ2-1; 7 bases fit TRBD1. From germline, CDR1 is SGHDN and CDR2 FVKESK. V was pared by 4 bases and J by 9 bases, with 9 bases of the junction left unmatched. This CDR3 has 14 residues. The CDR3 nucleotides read TGTGCCAGCAGCCTAAGGACAGGTATCGGTGAGCAGTTCTTC. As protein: CASSLRTGIGEQFF.

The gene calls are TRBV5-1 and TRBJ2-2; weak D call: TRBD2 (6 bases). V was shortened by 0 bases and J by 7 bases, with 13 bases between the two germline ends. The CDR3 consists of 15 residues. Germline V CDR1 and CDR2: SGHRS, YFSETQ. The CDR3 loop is CASSLGLLRGGELFF. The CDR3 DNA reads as TGCGCCAGCAGCTTGGGATTACTGCGGGGCGGGGAGCTGTTTTTT.

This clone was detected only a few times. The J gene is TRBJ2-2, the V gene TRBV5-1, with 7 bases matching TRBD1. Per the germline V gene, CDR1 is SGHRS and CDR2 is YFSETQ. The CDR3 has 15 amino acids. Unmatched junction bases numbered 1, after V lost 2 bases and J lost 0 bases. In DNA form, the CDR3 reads TGCGCCAGCAGCTTTACAGGGGCGAACACCGGGGAGCTGTTTTTT. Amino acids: CASSFTGANTGELFF.

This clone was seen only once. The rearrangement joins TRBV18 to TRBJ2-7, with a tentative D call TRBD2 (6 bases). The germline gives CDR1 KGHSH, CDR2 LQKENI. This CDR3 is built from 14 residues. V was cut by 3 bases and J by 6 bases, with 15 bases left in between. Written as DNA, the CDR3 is TGTGCCAGCTCACCGAGCCGGGGGTCCCGCGAGCAGTACTTC. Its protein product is CASSPSRGSREQYF.

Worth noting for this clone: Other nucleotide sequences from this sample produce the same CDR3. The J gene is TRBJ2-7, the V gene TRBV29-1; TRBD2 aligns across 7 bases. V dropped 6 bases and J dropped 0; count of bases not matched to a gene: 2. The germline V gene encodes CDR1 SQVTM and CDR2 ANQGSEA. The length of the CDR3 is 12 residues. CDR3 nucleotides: TGCAGCGTCCGGACTAGCTCCTACGAGCAGTACTTC. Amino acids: CSVRTSSYEQYF.

Here the CDR3 reads CASSIGTGLGTDTQYF. In DNA, the CDR3 is TGCGCCAGCAGCATAGGAACAGGCTTGGGCACAGATACGCAGTATTTT. The V and J genes are TRBV5-1 and TRBJ2-3; possible D gene TRBD1, 5 bases. Trimming cost V 4 bases and J 1 base, with 16 bases left between them. The CDR3 is 16 amino acids. CDR1 is SGHRS, CDR2 YFSETQ, per germline. The variable domain in full, completed from reference TRBV5-1 and TRBJ2-3, reads KAGVTQTPRYLIKTRGQQVTLSCSPISGHRSVSWYQQTPGQGLQFLFEYFSETQRNKGNFPGRFSGRQFSNSRSEMNVSTLELGDSALYLCASSIGTGLGTDTQYFGPGTRLTVL.

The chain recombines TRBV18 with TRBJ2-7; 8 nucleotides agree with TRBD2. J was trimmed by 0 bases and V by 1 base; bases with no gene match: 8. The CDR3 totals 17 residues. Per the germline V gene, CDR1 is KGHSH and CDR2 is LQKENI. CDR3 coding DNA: TGTGCCAGCTCACCACGACCTAGCGGGCCTAGCTCCTACGAGCAGTACTTC. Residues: CASSPRPSGPSSYEQYF.

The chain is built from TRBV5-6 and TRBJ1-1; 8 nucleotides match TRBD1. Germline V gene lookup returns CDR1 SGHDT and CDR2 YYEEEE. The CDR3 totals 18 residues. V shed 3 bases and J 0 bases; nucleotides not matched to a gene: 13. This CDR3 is CASSYDRTGRGMNTEAFF. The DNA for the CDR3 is TGTGCCAGCAGCTACGATCGGACAGGGAGGGGTATGAACACTGAAGCTTTCTTT.

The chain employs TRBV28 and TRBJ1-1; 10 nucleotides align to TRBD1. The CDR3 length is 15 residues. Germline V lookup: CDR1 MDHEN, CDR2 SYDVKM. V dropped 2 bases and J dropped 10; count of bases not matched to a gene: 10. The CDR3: CASSLETGGGGVAFF. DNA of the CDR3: TGTGCCAGCAGTTTAGAGACAGGGGGCGGAGGAGTAGCTTTCTTT.

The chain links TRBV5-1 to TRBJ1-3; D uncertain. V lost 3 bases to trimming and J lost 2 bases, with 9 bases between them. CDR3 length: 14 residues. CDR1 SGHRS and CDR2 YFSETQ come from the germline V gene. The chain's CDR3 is CASSSGVTGNTIYF. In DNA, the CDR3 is TGCGCCAGCAGCTCCGGGGTTACTGGAAACACCATATATTTT.

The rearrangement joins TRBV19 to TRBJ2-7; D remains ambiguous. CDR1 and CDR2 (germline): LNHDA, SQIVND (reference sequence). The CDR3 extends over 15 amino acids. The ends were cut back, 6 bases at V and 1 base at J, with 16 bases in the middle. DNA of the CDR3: TGTGCCAGTAGCCCGATTAATAAGGGTTCCTACGAGCAGTACTTC. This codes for CASSPINKGSYEQYF.

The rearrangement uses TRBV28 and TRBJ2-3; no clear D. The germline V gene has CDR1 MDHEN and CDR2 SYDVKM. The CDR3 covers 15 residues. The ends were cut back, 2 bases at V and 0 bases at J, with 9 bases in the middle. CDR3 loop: CASSLLTFSTDTQYF. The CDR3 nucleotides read TGTGCCAGCAGTTTACTAACTTTCAGCACAGATACGCAGTATTTT. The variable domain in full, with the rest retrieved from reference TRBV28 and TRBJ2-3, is DVKVTQSSRYLVKRTGEKVFLECVQDMDHENMFWYRQDPGLGLRLIYFSYDVKMKEKGDIPEGYSVSREKKERFSLILESASTNQTSMYLCASSLLTFSTDTQYFGPGTRLTVL.

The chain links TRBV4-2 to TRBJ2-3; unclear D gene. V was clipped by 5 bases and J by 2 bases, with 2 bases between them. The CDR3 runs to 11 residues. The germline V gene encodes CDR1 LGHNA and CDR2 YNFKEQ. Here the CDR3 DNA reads TGTGCCAGCAGCGTCACAGATACGCAGTATTTT. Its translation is CASSVTDTQYF.

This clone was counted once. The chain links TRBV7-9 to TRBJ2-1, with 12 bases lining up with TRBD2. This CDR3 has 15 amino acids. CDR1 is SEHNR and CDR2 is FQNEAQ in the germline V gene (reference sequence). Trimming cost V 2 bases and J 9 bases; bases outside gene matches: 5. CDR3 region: CASSLRLAGVFEQFF. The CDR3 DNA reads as TGTGCCAGCAGCTTAAGACTAGCGGGAGTTTTTGAGCAGTTCTTC.

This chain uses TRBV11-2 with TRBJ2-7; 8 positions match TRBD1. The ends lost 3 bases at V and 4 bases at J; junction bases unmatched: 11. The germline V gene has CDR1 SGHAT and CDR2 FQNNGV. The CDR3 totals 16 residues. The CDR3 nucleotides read TGTGCCAGCAGCTTCAAGCCCTGGACAGGGAGTTACGAGCAGTACTTC. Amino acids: CASSFKPWTGSYEQYF.

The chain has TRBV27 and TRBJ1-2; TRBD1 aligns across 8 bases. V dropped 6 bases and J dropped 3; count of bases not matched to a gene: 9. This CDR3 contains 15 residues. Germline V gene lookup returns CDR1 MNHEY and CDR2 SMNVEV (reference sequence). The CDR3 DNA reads TGTGCCAGCAGCCTAGCGGGACAGGAGGACTATGGCTACACCTTC. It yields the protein CASSLAGQEDYGYTF.